This entry features one TCR beta chain sequence. What antigen it recognizes has not been identified. Base quality data are lacking; no much larger clone is found one base away. Each collaborating institution followed its own protocols to collect whole blood in K2EDTA tubes. For TCRbeta analysis, collaborators shipped samples in one of three forms: frozen whole blood, isolated PBMCs, or DNA extracted from either of those sample types. TCRbeta CDR3 regions were amplified from genomic DNA using the immunoSEQ Assay, a bias-controlled multiplex PCR. The authors' pipeline ran thus. Nucleated cell counts per sample were estimated from amplification of reference gene primers within the assay. To quantify the absolute abundance of each unique TCRbeta CDR3 rearrangement, sequence reads were collapsed and filtered. For each sample, productive Simpson clonality was calculated as the square root of Simpson's diversity index over productive rearrangements. Drawn from immuneACCESS, this table holds only the in-frame rearrangements with V and J called that TCRdb kept. Clones are partly lost; checked studies trace under half to an unresolved V gene and leave the rest unexplained. That table gives V, J and clone size, and the DNA gave D and trimming. A total of 70,000 to 90,000 clones appear in this sample, roughly 80% of them only once. Clones ranked in the top ten supply about 10% of the sample.

These data are taken from a study of blood T cell repertoires in COVID-19 (dated by TCRdb to the early 2020s). A note on the overall study: Samples covering the acute and convalescent phases of COVID-19 were provided by collaborators in the United States, Italy and Spain. The samples were drawn from two sources: the first 160 participants of the ongoing ImmuneRACE study, and some 1,300 subjects contributed by 6 global collaborators. A de-identified subject ID, COVID-19 status, age in years and sex were almost always included in the sample metadata. Deeply sampled blood TCRbeta repertoires from subjects exposed to, actively infected with, or recovered from COVID-19 were included in the dataset. The material from the prospective study consisted of cDNA or gDNA derived from T cells, B-cell-depleted T cells, or PBMCs. The repertoires were released in a freely available public database intended as a resource for research on the immune response to SARS-CoV-2. Where available, HLA class I and class II types were obtained from metadata supplied by the sample provider rather than from assay-based typing. Results and caveats for the whole study, not just this receptor: Clinical and demographic metadata were provided uncurated, with the amount varying by source and participant.

The sequence was collected from a human donor in a cohort sampled during active COVID-19. The sample consisted of peripheral blood.

Read as DNA, the sequence is TGTGCCAGCAGCAAAGGTGGACAGTTCTATGGCTACACCTTC. This is translated as CASSKGGQFYGYTF. The rearranged segments are TRBV21-1 and TRBJ1-2; the tabulated D call, TRBD1, remains unverified against the DNA. TRBV21-1 is classified as a pseudogene. The CDR3 sequence holds 14 residues, the cysteine and phenylalanine included. Just CDR3 DNA is preserved here, 42 bases in frame from base 1.